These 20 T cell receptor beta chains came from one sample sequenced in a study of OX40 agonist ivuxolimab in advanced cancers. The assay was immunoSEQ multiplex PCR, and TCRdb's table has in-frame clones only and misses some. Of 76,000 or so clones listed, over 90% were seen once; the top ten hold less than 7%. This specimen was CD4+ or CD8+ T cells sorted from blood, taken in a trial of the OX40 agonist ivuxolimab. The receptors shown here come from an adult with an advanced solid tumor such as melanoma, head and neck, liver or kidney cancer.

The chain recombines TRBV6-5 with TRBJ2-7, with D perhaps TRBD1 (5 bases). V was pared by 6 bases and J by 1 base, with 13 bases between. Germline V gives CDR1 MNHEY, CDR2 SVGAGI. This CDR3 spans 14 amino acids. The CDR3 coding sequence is TGTGCCAGCAGCCCAGGCAGGGATTCCTACGAGCAGTACTTC. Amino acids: CASSPGRDSYEQYF.

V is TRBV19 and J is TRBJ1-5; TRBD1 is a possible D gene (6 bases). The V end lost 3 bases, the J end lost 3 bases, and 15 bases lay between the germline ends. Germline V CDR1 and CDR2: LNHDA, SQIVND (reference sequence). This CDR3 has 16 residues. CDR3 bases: TGTGCCAGTAGTATGGGCAGGGGAGGACCCAATCAGCCCCAGCATTTT. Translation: CASSMGRGGPNQPQHF.

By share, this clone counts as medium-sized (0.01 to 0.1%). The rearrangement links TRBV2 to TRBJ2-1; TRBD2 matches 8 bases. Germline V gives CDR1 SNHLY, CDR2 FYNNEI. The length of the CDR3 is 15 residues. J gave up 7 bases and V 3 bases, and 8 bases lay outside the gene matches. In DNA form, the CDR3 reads TGTGCCAGCAGTGATGAGACGGGAGGGATGAATGAGCAGTTCTTC. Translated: CASSDETGGMNEQFF. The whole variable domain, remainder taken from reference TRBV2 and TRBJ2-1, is EPEVTQTPSHQVTQMGQEVILRCVPISNHLYFYWYRQILGQKVEFLVSFYNNEISEKSEIFDDQFSVERPDGSNFTLKIRSTKLEDSAMYFCASSDETGGMNEQFFGPGTRLTVL.

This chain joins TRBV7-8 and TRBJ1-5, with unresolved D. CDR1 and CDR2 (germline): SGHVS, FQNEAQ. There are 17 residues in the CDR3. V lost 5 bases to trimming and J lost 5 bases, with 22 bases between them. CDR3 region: CASSAYGRPVEYQPQHF. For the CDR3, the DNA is TGTGCCAGCAGCGCGTATGGACGGCCCGTGGAATATCAGCCCCAGCATTTT.

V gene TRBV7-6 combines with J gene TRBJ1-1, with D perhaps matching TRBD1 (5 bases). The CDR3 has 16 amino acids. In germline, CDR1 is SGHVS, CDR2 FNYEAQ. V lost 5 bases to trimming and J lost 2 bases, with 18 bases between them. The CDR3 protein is CASSLMGGSYNTEAFF. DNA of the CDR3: TGTGCCAGCAGCCTTATGGGGGGTTCTTATAACACTGAAGCTTTCTTT.

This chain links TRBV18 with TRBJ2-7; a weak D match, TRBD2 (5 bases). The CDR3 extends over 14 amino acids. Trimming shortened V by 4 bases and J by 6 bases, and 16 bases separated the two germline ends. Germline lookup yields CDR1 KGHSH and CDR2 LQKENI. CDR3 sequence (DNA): TGTGCCAGCTCACTAACATCGGCAGGAGGCGAGCAGTACTTC. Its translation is CASSLTSAGGEQYF. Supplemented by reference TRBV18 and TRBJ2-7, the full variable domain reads NAGVMQNPRHLVRRRGQEARLRCSPMKGHSHVYWYRQLPEEGLKFMVYLQKENIIDESGMPKERFSAEFPKEGPSILRIQQVVRGDSAAYFCASSLTSAGGEQYFGPGTRLTVT.

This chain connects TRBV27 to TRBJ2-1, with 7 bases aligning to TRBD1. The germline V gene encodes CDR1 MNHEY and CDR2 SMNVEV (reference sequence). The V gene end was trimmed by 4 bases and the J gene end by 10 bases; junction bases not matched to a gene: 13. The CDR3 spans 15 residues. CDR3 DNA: TGTGCCAGCAGTTCTTTTCACGGGACAGCCAGGGAGCAGTTCTTC. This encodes CASSSFHGTAREQFF.

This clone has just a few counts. CDR3 loop: CASSLLSGASGGARDTQYF. Written as DNA, the CDR3 is TGTGCCAGCAGCTTACTTTCTGGGGCTAGCGGGGGGGCTCGGGATACGCAGTATTTT. The chain carries TRBV7-8 and TRBJ2-3, with 12 bases matching TRBD2. With 2 bases clipped from V and 6 bases from J, the junction kept 15 bases outside the gene matches. Germline assignment: CDR1 SGHVS and CDR2 FQNEAQ. This CDR3 comprises 19 residues.

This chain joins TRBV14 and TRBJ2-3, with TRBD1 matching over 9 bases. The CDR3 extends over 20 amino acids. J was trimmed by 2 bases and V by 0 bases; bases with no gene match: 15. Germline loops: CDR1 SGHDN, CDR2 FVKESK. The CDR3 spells CASSQDEEGQGPIYTDTQYF. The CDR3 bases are TGTGCCAGCAGCCAAGATGAGGAGGGACAGGGCCCAATCTACACAGATACGCAGTATTTT.

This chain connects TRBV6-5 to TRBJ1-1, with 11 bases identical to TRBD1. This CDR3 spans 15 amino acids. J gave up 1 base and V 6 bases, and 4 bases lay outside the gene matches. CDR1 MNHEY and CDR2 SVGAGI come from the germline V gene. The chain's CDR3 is CASSGTGGANTEAFF. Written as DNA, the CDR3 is TGTGCCAGCAGCGGGACAGGGGGGGCGAACACTGAAGCTTTCTTT.

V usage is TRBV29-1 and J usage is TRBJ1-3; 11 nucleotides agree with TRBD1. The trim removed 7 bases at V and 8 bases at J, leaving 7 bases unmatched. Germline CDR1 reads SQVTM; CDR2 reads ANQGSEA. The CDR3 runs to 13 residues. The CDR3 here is CSAPGQGADTIYF. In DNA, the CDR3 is TGCAGCGCCCCAGGACAGGGGGCCGACACCATATATTTT.

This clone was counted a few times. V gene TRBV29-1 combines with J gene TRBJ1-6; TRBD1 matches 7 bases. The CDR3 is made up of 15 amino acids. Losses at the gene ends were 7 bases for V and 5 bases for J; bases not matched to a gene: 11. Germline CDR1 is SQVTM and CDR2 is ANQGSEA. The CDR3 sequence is CSALDRENDNSPLHF. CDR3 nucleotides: TGCAGCGCCCTAGACAGGGAAAACGATAATTCACCCCTCCACTTT. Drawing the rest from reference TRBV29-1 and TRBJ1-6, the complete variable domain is SAVISQKPSRDICQRGTSLTIQCQVDSQVTMMFWYRQQPGQSLTLIATANQGSEATYESGFVIDKFPISRPNLTFSTLTVSNMSPEDSSIYLCSALDRENDNSPLHFGNGTRLTVT.

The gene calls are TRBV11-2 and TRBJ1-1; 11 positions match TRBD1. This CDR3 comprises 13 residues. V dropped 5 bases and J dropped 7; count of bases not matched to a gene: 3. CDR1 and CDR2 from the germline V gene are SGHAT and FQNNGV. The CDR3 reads CASSGQGAYEAFF. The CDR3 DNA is TGTGCCAGCAGCGGACAGGGGGCGTATGAAGCTTTCTTT.

The CDR3, as DNA: TGCAGTGCTAGGGATGGCAGCGAGCAGTACTTC. Residues: CSARDGSEQYF. J is TRBJ2-7 and V is TRBV20-1, with unresolved D. This CDR3 has 11 residues. Germline V CDR1 and CDR2: DFQATT, SNEGSKA (reference sequence). V lost 3 bases and J 6 bases, leaving 9 bases between the germline ends.

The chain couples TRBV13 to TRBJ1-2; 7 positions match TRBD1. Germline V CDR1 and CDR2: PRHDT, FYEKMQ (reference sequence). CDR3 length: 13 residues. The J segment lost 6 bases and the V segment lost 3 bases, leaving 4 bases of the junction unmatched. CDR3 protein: CASSLRQGDGYTF. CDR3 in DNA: TGTGCCAGCAGCTTGAGACAGGGCGATGGCTACACCTTC. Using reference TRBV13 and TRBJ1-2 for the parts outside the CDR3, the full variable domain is AAGVIQSPRHLIKEKRETATLKCYPIPRHDTVYWYQQGPGQDPQFLISFYEKMQSDKGSIPDRFSAQQFSDYHSELNMSSLELGDSALYFCASSLRQGDGYTFGSGTRLTVV.

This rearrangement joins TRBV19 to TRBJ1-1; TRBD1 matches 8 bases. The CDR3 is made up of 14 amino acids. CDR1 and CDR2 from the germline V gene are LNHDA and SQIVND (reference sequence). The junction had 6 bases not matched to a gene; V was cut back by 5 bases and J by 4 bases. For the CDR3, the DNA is TGTGCCAGTAGTCCTGACAGGGGAATCACTGAAGCTTTCTTT. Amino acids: CASSPDRGITEAFF.

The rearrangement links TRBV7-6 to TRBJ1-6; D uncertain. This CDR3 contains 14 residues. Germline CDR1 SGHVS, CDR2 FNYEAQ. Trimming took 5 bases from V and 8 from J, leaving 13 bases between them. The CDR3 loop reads CASSPGWGDSPLHF. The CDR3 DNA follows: TGTGCCAGCAGCCCGGGCTGGGGTGATTCACCCCTCCACTTT.

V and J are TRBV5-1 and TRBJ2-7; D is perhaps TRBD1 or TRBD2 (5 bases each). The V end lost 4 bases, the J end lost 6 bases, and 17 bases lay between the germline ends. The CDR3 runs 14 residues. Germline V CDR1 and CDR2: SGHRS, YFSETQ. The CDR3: CASSPETEGREQYF. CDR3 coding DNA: TGCGCCAGCAGCCCGGAGACAGAGGGACGCGAGCAGTACTTC.

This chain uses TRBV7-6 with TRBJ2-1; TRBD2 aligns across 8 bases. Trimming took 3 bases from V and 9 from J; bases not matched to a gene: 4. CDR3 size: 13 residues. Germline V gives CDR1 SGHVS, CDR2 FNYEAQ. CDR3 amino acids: CASSFGGAGEQFF. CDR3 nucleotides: TGTGCCAGCAGCTTCGGGGGGGCGGGTGAGCAGTTCTTC.

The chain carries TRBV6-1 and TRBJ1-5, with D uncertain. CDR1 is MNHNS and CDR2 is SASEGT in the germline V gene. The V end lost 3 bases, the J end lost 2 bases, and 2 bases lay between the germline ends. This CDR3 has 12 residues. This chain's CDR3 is CASSDGNQPQHF. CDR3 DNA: TGTGCCAGCAGTGACGGCAATCAGCCCCAGCATTTT.